Below, 21 T cell receptor beta chains from the same sample are listed, as sequenced in a study of shared clonotypes between healthy human individuals. Naive CD8 populations comprised CD45RO-negative cells positively selected for CCR7, excluding terminally differentiated effector memory CD45RA+ cells. Generated by immunoSEQ multiplex PCR, the TCRdb table keeps only in-frame clones and is missing some. The sample has 1.5 million to 2.5 million clones, about 95% seen once. The sample was naive CD8+ T cells sorted from blood. These receptors were collected from a man aged 18 to 30 in good health.

This clone is a singleton in its sample. The chain employs TRBV6-1 and TRBJ2-3; possibly TRBD1 for D (6 bases). Trimming took 6 bases from V and 2 from J, leaving 9 bases between them. CDR3 size: 13 residues. From germline, CDR1 is MNHNS and CDR2 SASEGT. This chain's CDR3 is CASRDSPTDTQYF. The CDR3 DNA reads TGTGCCAGCAGGGACAGCCCCACAGATACGCAGTATTTT.

This chain uses TRBV19 with TRBJ1-6; TRBD1 matches at 7 bases. The V gene's germline CDR1 is LNHDA and CDR2 SQIVND (reference sequence). The CDR3 is 13 residues long. The V gene end was trimmed by 7 bases and the J gene end by 8 bases; junction bases not matched to a gene: 5. CDR3 sequence (DNA): TGTGCCAGTACCGACAGGGAGGATTCACCCCTCCACTTT. It specifies CASTDREDSPLHF. Full variable domain (remainder filled in from reference TRBV19 and TRBJ1-6): DGGITQSPKYLFRKEGQNVTLSCEQNLNHDAMYWYRQDPGQGLRLIYYSQIVNDFQKGDIAEGYSVSREKKESFPLTVTSAQKNPTAFYLCASTDREDSPLHFGNGTRLTVT.

V and J are TRBV7-9 and TRBJ2-3; either TRBD1 or TRBD2 may supply D (5 bases each). The CDR3 totals 15 residues. V was clipped by 5 bases and J by 0 bases, with 12 bases between them. Looked up from germline, CDR1 is SEHNR and CDR2 is FQNEAQ (reference sequence). CDR3 sequence (DNA): TGTGCCAGCAGCCATCTTGAGGGGAGCACAGATACGCAGTATTTT. Amino acids: CASSHLEGSTDTQYF.

This chain uses TRBV10-3 with TRBJ2-2; no clear D gene. CDR1 ENHRY and CDR2 SYGVKD come from the germline V gene. CDR3 size: 12 residues. V lost 7 bases and J 3 bases, leaving 6 bases between the germline ends. The CDR3, as DNA: TGTGCCATCAACTCTGACACCGGGGAGCTGTTTTTT. Protein sequence: CAINSDTGELFF.

The chain carries TRBV2 and TRBJ2-1; 8 bases map to TRBD2. The CDR3 runs to 18 residues. Trimming took 2 bases from V and 3 from J; bases not matched to a gene: 12. Germline loops: CDR1 SNHLY, CDR2 FYNNEI. The CDR3 sequence: CASSELVLPGRGYNEQFF. DNA of the CDR3: TGTGCCAGCAGTGAATTGGTCCTCCCCGGGAGGGGCTACAATGAGCAGTTCTTC.

The chain carries TRBV7-9 and TRBJ2-7, with TRBD2 matching 8 bases. V shed 5 bases and J 3 bases; nucleotides not matched to a gene: 3. Germline lookup yields CDR1 SEHNR and CDR2 FQNEAQ (reference sequence). The CDR3 runs 13 residues. In DNA, the CDR3 is TGTGCCAGCAGCAGCGGGAGTATCTACGAGCAGTACTTC. This gives the protein CASSSGSIYEQYF.

The chain uses TRBV28 and TRBJ2-7, with TRBD2 matching 9 bases. The CDR3 spans 13 residues. V lost 7 bases to trimming and J lost 6 bases; unmatched junction nucleotides: 7. In germline, CDR1 is MDHEN, CDR2 SYDVKM. Here the CDR3 reads CASTSGGLVEQYF. The CDR3 coding sequence is TGTGCCAGCACCAGCGGGGGGTTAGTCGAGCAGTACTTC.

A remark on this clone: In the same sample, other DNA sequences code for this CDR3. The chain links TRBV18 to TRBJ1-3; D gene uncertain. This CDR3 has 16 residues. Germline V CDR1 and CDR2: KGHSH, LQKENI. V lost 0 bases and J lost 0, with 9 bases in between. CDR3 loop: CASSPPGRNSGNTIYF. The CDR3 region has the DNA TGTGCCAGCTCACCACCGGGCAGGAACTCTGGAAACACCATATATTTT.

The genes are TRBV5-4 and TRBJ2-7; 7 bases map to TRBD1. Trimming took 5 bases from V and 2 from J; bases not matched to a gene: 7. CDR1 SGHNT and CDR2 YYREEE come from the germline V gene (reference sequence). The CDR3 is 14 amino acids. CDR3 DNA sequence: TGTGCCAGCAGTACCGACAGGGTCCCCTACGAGCAGTACTTC. Translating gives CASSTDRVPYEQYF.

As to this clone: The junction differs from germline at one of its ends, possibly a read error. This chain links TRBV20-1 with TRBJ1-2; D gene unclear. CDR3 length: 11 amino acids. Germline V lookup: CDR1 DFQATT, CDR2 SNEGSKA (reference sequence). This CDR3 is CSASRVAERFF. The CDR3 region has the DNA TGCAGTGCTAGTCGGGTGGCAGAGCGCTTCTTC.

The CDR3 reads CASLVRGENTGELFF. Written as DNA, the CDR3 is TGTGCCAGCTTAGTACGGGGGGAAAACACCGGGGAGCTGTTTTTT. The V call is TRBV13, the J call TRBJ2-2, with TRBD2 matching over 7 bases. The CDR3 has 15 residues. The germline CDR1 and CDR2 sequences are PRHDT and FYEKMQ (reference sequence). With V trimmed by 8 bases and J by 2 bases, 8 bases remained unmatched.

The chain links TRBV13 to TRBJ2-7; D is undetermined. Germline V gene data show CDR1 as PRHDT and CDR2 as FYEKMQ (reference sequence). V lost 2 bases, J lost 0 bases, and 8 bases lay in between. There are 14 residues in the CDR3. CDR3 sequence reads: CASSLLGPSYEQYF. The CDR3 region has the DNA TGTGCCAGCAGCTTATTAGGCCCCTCCTACGAGCAGTACTTC. Full variable domain (outside the CDR3, taken from reference TRBV13 and TRBJ2-7): AAGVIQSPRHLIKEKRETATLKCYPIPRHDTVYWYQQGPGQDPQFLISFYEKMQSDKGSIPDRFSAQQFSDYHSELNMSSLELGDSALYFCASSLLGPSYEQYFGPGTRLTVT.

This sequence joins TRBV5-1 and TRBJ2-7; TRBD1 aligns across 8 bases. The CDR3 has 16 residues. With V trimmed by 4 bases and J by 0 bases, 9 bases remained unmatched. Germline CDR1 SGHRS, CDR2 YFSETQ. The CDR3 loop is CASSHKQGGSSYEQYF. CDR3 coding DNA: TGCGCCAGCAGCCACAAACAGGGGGGAAGCTCCTACGAGCAGTACTTC.

The chain uses TRBV6-5 and TRBJ2-3; D remains unclear. V was cut by 0 bases and J by 4 bases, with 14 bases left in between. The CDR3 extends over 16 amino acids. Germline V gives CDR1 MNHEY, CDR2 SVGAGI. The CDR3 DNA reads TGTGCCAGCAGTTACTCGATAGGAACAATTTCAGATACGCAGTATTTT. Translation gives CASSYSIGTISDTQYF.

The chain is built from TRBV4-3 and TRBJ2-3; D tentatively reads TRBD1 or TRBD2 (6 bases each). V was pared by 0 bases and J by 8 bases, with 15 bases between. The CDR3 is 15 amino acids. Germline V gene sequence: CDR1 LGHNA, CDR2 YSLEER. CDR3 DNA sequence: TGCGCCAGCAGCCAAGATTTGGAGGGGGGTGGTACGCAGTATTTT. Translated, it gives CASSQDLEGGGTQYF.

V usage is TRBV7-9 and J usage is TRBJ2-2; the match to TRBD1 covers 12 bases. The CDR3 runs to 15 residues. CDR1 is SEHNR, CDR2 FQNEAQ, per germline (reference sequence). Unmatched junction bases numbered 5, after V lost 5 bases and J lost 7 bases. The CDR3, as DNA: TGTGCCAGCAGCACAGGGACAGGGGGCCACGGGGAGCTGTTTTTT. This encodes CASSTGTGGHGELFF.

As for this clone: This sample includes further DNA sequences coding for the same CDR3. The chain has TRBV30 and TRBJ2-3; D is unresolved. Germline V gene data show CDR1 as GTSNPN and CDR2 as SVGIG (reference sequence). CDR3 length equals 15 residues. The germline V and J ends were trimmed by 2 bases and 0 bases, with 12 bases remaining between them. CDR3 bases: TGTGCCTGGAGTTTGGGTGGATCTAGCACAGATACGCAGTATTTT. This sequence encodes CAWSLGGSSTDTQYF.

The chain carries TRBV2 and TRBJ1-2; maybe TRBD1 (5 bases). CDR3 length: 18 residues. V gave up 4 bases and J gave up 3 bases, with 24 bases separating them. Germline V gives CDR1 SNHLY, CDR2 FYNNEI. The CDR3 bases are TGTGCCAGCAGTGGGAAGGACGGATTTTCCGGGGACGACTATGGCTACACCTTC. It specifies CASSGKDGFSGDDYGYTF.

This chain uses TRBV5-1 with TRBJ2-3; 12 bases map to TRBD2. The germline gives CDR1 SGHRS, CDR2 YFSETQ. Trimming at V came to 4 bases and at J to 0 bases, leaving 15 bases not matched to a gene. This CDR3 has 20 amino acids. The CDR3: CASSRPGQGLAGPSTDTQYF. The CDR3 DNA sequence: TGCGCCAGCAGCAGGCCGGGACAGGGACTAGCGGGCCCTAGCACAGATACGCAGTATTTT.

This chain uses TRBV4-3 with TRBJ2-7; 9 positions match TRBD1. CDR1 is LGHNA, CDR2 YSLEER, per germline. V shed 0 bases, J shed 2 bases, and the junction held 5 bases outside the gene matches. The CDR3 has 16 amino acids. CDR3 in DNA: TGCGCCAGCAGCCAAGATTTAGGGACAGGGACCTACGAGCAGTACTTC. Amino acid sequence: CASSQDLGTGTYEQYF.

The V call is TRBV7-9, the J call TRBJ1-1; TRBD1 might be the D (5 bases). Germline V gives CDR1 SEHNR, CDR2 FQNEAQ (reference sequence). The CDR3 is 17 residues long. The V and J ends lost 1 base and 2 bases respectively, with 17 bases between them. The CDR3: CASSLVLVGRGNTEAFF. The CDR3 DNA is TGTGCCAGCAGCTTAGTCTTAGTGGGTAGGGGAAACACTGAAGCTTTCTTT.